This T cell receptor (beta chain) comes out of a study of T cell repertoires in cytomegalovirus infection. Study-level information: Based on public TCR beta signatures, there were indications of CMV infection and of a matching HLA type. Findings of the study overall: Cumulated frequencies of public TCR beta families served to identify carriers of CMV plus the relevant HLA. Clonotype analysis showed dominance of the ex vivo response by HLA-C-restricted CMV-specific TCR beta clonotypes.

Each CDR3 protein gets one entry after TCRdb re-called the reads with MiXCR. Of around 250,000 distinct CDR3 sequences in the sample, about 17% were seen once. This clonotype was counted between two and nine times. Its antigen is still unknown. The germline gives CDR1 SGHRS, CDR2 YFSETQ. J lost 4 bases, V lost 4 bases, and 4 bases had no gene match. This CDR3 has 15 amino acids. The sequencing input was CD8+ T cells from PBMCs. The source of this sequence is a human donor in good health (CMV status not recorded). Some clones in this sample may be carry-over from other donors' samples. The rearrangement links TRBV5-1 to TRBJ2-7; 14 bases are shared with TRBD2. This CDR3 reads CASSEGLAGDYEQYF. In nucleotides, the CDR3 is TGCGCCAGCAGCGAGGGACTAGCGGGGGATTACGAGCAGTACTTC.